The clone carrying this T cell receptor (beta chain) has a handful of counts. Its target is unknown. The data derive from a study of T-cell memory formation after mild COVID-19. Study summary: The TCR clusters were mostly specific to one donor. General study points: Later expanders leaned CD4+, whereas clones that contracted between day 15 and 85 were balanced CD4/CD8.

Germline values: CDR1 MNHEY, CDR2 SVGAGI. V shed 2 bases and J shed 3 bases, with 14 bases lying between them. CDR3 length equals 15 residues. TCRdb re-derived calls from the 5' RACE reads in MiXCR, one entry per CDR3 protein. The sample carries 240,000 or so distinct CDR3 sequences, approximately 10% recorded once. The gene calls are TRBV6-5 and TRBJ2-7, with no clear D. Sequencing was performed on PBMCs or a T cell subset sorted from them (not recorded which). This receptor was taken from a young man who had mild COVID-19 (a few samples of this study predate the infection). Cell type and time point are not known. The CDR3 loop is CASSYATRSSYEQYF. CDR3 sequence (DNA): TGTGCCAGCAGTTACGCCACCCGCTCTAGCTACGAGCAGTACTTC.